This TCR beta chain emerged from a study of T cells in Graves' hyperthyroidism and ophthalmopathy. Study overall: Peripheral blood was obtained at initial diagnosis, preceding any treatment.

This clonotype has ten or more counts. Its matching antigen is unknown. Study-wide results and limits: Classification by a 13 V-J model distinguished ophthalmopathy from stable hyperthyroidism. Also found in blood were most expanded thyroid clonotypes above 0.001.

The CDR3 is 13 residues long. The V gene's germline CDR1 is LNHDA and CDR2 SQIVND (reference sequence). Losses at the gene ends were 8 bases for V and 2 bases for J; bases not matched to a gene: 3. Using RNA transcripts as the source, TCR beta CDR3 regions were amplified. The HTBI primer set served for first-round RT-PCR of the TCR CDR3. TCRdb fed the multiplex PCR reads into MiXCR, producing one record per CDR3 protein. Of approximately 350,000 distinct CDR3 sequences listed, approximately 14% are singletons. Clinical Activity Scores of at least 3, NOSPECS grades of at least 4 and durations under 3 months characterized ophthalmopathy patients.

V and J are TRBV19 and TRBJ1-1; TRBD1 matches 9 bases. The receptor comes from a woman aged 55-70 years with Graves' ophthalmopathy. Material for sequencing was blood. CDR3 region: CASGDRANTEAFF. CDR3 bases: TGTGCCAGTGGGGACAGGGCTAACACTGAAGCTTTCTTT.